Shown below are 22 T cell receptor beta chains from a single sample sequenced in a study of blood T cells in healthy people across ages. The authors ran a second PCR of roughly 7 to 11 cycles using a sample-barcoded 5' primer and a J-beta primer mix. A single record per CDR3 protein comes from TCRdb applying MiXCR to the 5' RACE reads. The repertoire holds 1.6 million or so distinct CDR3 sequences, with roughly 32% as singletons. Sequenced sample: blood. All receptors come from a woman younger than 45 in good health.

This clonotype showed up many times. The chain employs TRBV20-1 and TRBJ2-6; TRBD1 agrees at 8 bases. The V gene's germline CDR1 is DFQATT and CDR2 SNEGSKA (reference sequence). This CDR3 region has 14 residues. V dropped 6 bases and J dropped 2; count of bases not matched to a gene: 3. CDR3 sequence: CSARQGTGANVLTF. The CDR3 DNA sequence: TGCAGTGCCAGACAGGGGACTGGGGCCAACGTCCTGACTTTC.

V is TRBV9 and J is TRBJ2-1, with no clear D. The CDR3 runs 20 residues. Germline CDR1 SGDLS, CDR2 YYNGEE. Trimming shortened V by 0 bases and J by 0 bases, and 22 bases separated the two germline ends. The DNA for the CDR3 is TGTGCCAGCAGCGTAGTCCCCCTAGAATTTAGTGAGAGCTCCTACAATGAGCAGTTCTTC. It is translated as CASSVVPLEFSESSYNEQFF.

The table lists this clonotype with a few counts. V and J are TRBV6-2 or TRBV6-3 and TRBJ1-4, with D uncertain. Deletions cut 0 bases from V and 8 bases from J, with 19 bases between. The CDR3 length is 17 residues. CDR1 is MNHEY, CDR2 SVGEGT, per germline. In nucleotides, the CDR3 is TGTGCCAGCAGTTACTCGATGGACGCCCCAGAAAGGGAAAAACTGTTTTTT. Protein sequence: CASSYSMDAPEREKLFF.

This clonotype was detected ten times or more. V is TRBV6-6 and J is TRBJ2-5, with 10 bases identical to TRBD2. Germline V gene data show CDR1 as MNHNY and CDR2 as SVGAGI (reference sequence). The CDR3 is 15 residues long. J gave up 5 bases and V 6 bases, and 9 bases lay outside the gene matches. CDR3 DNA sequence: TGTGCCAGCAGCTCGAGCGGGGGGGCCTTGGAGACCCAGTACTTC. Translated, it gives CASSSSGGALETQYF.

This chain uses TRBV11-3 with TRBJ2-1; D unresolved. Germline V gene lookup returns CDR1 SGHNT and CDR2 YENEEA. Between the trimmed V and J ends, which lost 0 bases and 13 bases, there was a span of 13 bases. The CDR3 runs to 13 residues. This CDR3 reads CASSLDGEHSQFF. For the CDR3, the DNA is TGTGCCAGCAGCTTAGATGGGGAACACTCCCAGTTCTTC.

This clonotype was seen more than once but under ten times. As DNA, the CDR3 is TGTGCCAGCAGCCGGCCCGGGACGGACTATGGCTACACCTTC. It is translated as CASSRPGTDYGYTF. The chain employs TRBV7-9 and TRBJ1-2; D perhaps matches TRBD1 (5 bases). V was trimmed by 5 bases and J by 3 bases, leaving 13 bases between them. Germline V gene data show CDR1 as SEHNR and CDR2 as FQNEAQ (reference sequence). CDR3 length equals 14 residues.

The chain has TRBV5-1 and TRBJ2-1, with no clear D. The CDR3 contains 13 residues. V was shortened by 0 bases and J by 10 bases, with 11 bases between the two germline ends. Germline CDR1 and CDR2: SGHRS and YFSETQ. The CDR3 coding sequence is TGCGCCAGCAGCTTGGAACTTGGGTACGAGCAGTTCTTC. It is translated as CASSLELGYEQFF.

At least ten counts were recorded for this clonotype. The chain uses TRBV20-1 and TRBJ2-5, with D perhaps assigned TRBD1 or TRBD2 (5 bases each). Germline CDR1 and CDR2: DFQATT and SNEGSKA (reference sequence). V lost 5 bases, J lost 1 base, and 11 bases lay in between. The CDR3 runs to 13 residues. The CDR3 DNA sequence: TGCAGTGCTCGTCCCGGGACCCAAGAGACCCAGTACTTC. This encodes CSARPGTQETQYF.

This clonotype was seen a single time. A read error may produce the germline difference seen at one junction end. The CDR3 nucleotides read TGTACCAGCAGTTACGGACAGGGGAAGCACGAGCAGTACTTC. It codes for CTSSYGQGKHEQYF. J is TRBJ2-7 and V is TRBV6-5; TRBD1 agrees at 9 bases. The CDR3 totals 14 residues. Germline lookup yields CDR1 MNHEY and CDR2 SVGAGI.

This clonotype was seen many times. The chain combines TRBV4-1 with TRBJ2-7; D is possibly TRBD2 (5 bases). Germline CDR1 MGHRA, CDR2 YSYEKL. The V and J ends lost 4 bases and 3 bases respectively, with 10 bases between them. The CDR3 contains 13 residues. DNA for the CDR3: TGCGCCAGCAGCCTTACTAGAGGCTACGAGCAGTACTTC. Its protein is CASSLTRGYEQYF.

The chain employs TRBV29-1 and TRBJ2-1; D may correspond to TRBD1 or TRBD2 (5 bases each). There are 13 residues in the CDR3. The germline V and J ends were trimmed by 3 bases and 9 bases, with 15 bases remaining between them. Germline V gene data show CDR1 as SQVTM and CDR2 as ANQGSEA. In DNA, the CDR3 is TGCAGCGTTGAGAGGGGAATTGGGCGTGAGCAGTTCTTC. Its translation is CSVERGIGREQFF.

This chain connects TRBV10-3 to TRBJ1-1; TRBD1 aligns across 7 bases. The ends lost 11 bases at V and 0 bases at J; junction bases unmatched: 6. The CDR3 is made up of 13 amino acids. CDR1 and CDR2 from the germline V gene are ENHRY and SYGVKD. CDR3 sequence reads: CAFTTGMNTEAFF. Written as DNA, the CDR3 is TGTGCCTTCACGACAGGGATGAACACTGAAGCTTTCTTT.

This clonotype is a singleton in its sample. J is TRBJ2-1 and V is TRBV11-3, with D possibly called TRBD1 or TRBD2 (5 bases each). Germline V gene lookup returns CDR1 SGHNT and CDR2 YENEEA. V lost 5 bases to trimming and J lost 4 bases, with 15 bases between them. The CDR3 sequence is 15 residues long. The CDR3 DNA sequence: TGTGCCAGCAGCCCGCTCCCGGGACGGTACAATGAGCAGTTCTTC. Protein: CASSPLPGRYNEQFF.

This clonotype was found many times. The V gene is TRBV10-3, the J gene TRBJ2-5; D gene ambiguous. CDR1 is ENHRY, CDR2 SYGVKD, per germline. V lost 7 bases and J 3 bases, leaving 12 bases between the germline ends. The CDR3 consists of 13 residues. This CDR3 is CAIMVAKEETQYF. In DNA, the CDR3 is TGTGCCATCATGGTGGCGAAGGAAGAGACCCAGTACTTC.

The chain employs TRBV29-1 and TRBJ1-1; no reliable D call. Trimming stripped 4 bases from V and 6 bases from J, with 15 bases between. The CDR3 totals 13 residues. Germline V gives CDR1 SQVTM, CDR2 ANQGSEA. CDR3 amino acids: CSVGGSVYPEAFF. The CDR3 coding sequence is TGCAGCGTTGGCGGCTCCGTATATCCTGAAGCTTTCTTT.

The chain carries TRBV20-1 and TRBJ1-1; the D is unclear. V lost 6 bases and J lost 0, with 23 bases in between. This CDR3 contains 17 residues. The V gene's germline CDR1 is DFQATT and CDR2 SNEGSKA (reference sequence). The CDR3 coding sequence is TGCAGTGCCGCTGAAACACTAAAGGGAGACCTGAACACTGAAGCTTTCTTT. Protein sequence: CSAAETLKGDLNTEAFF.

This sequence joins TRBV6-1 and TRBJ1-1; D unresolved. The CDR3 extends over 14 amino acids. Per germline, CDR1 MNHNS and CDR2 SASEGT. V shed 2 bases and J shed 5 bases, with 12 bases lying between them. CDR3 sequence: CASSELLKGTEAFF. CDR3 DNA sequence: TGTGCCAGCAGTGAACTATTAAAGGGAACTGAAGCTTTCTTT.

This clonotype was seen more than once but under ten times. The chain employs TRBV3-1 and TRBJ2-6, with 11 bases lining up with TRBD1. Germline CDR1 LGHDT, CDR2 YNNKEL (reference sequence). The CDR3 has 17 residues. V was clipped by 4 bases and J by 3 bases; unmatched bases: 5. CDR3 region: CASSPRDRGSGANVLTF. The DNA of the CDR3 is TGTGCCAGCAGCCCCAGGGACAGGGGGAGTGGGGCCAACGTCCTGACTTTC.

This clonotype has more than one count but fewer than ten. This rearrangement joins TRBV7-2 to TRBJ2-1, with TRBD1 as a possible D gene (5 bases). The germline V gene has CDR1 SGHTA and CDR2 FQGNSA. V lost 5 bases to trimming and J lost 10 bases, with 15 bases between them. The CDR3 has 13 amino acids. The CDR3 protein is CASSVFGAGEQFF. CDR3 nucleotides: TGTGCCAGCAGCGTCTTTGGGGCTGGCGAGCAGTTCTTC.

The genes are TRBV28 and TRBJ2-3; D possibly corresponds to TRBD2 (6 bases). The CDR3 covers 17 residues. Germline CDR1 is MDHEN and CDR2 is SYDVKM. V was clipped by 5 bases and J by 4 bases, with 22 bases between them. CDR3 coding DNA: TGTGCCAGCAGTCCAAACCTCGGGGGAAATTGGGCAGATACGCAGTATTTT. This gives the protein CASSPNLGGNWADTQYF.

As DNA, the CDR3 is TGTGCCAGCAACCTACATCGGGGCGACCGGAGGAACGGCTACACCTTC. The encoded protein is CASNLHRGDRRNGYTF. V and J are TRBV7-9 and TRBJ1-2, with D perhaps matching TRBD1 (5 bases). This CDR3 is 16 amino acids long. Trimming took 7 bases from V and 8 from J, leaving 26 bases between them. Germline V gives CDR1 SEHNR, CDR2 FQNEAQ (reference sequence).

The J gene is TRBJ1-2, the V gene TRBV7-9; D call uncertain. The CDR3 is 14 amino acids. With 5 bases removed from V and 2 bases from J, the gap between germline ends came to 12 bases. CDR1 is SEHNR and CDR2 is FQNEAQ in the germline V gene (reference sequence). CDR3 coding DNA: TGTGCCAGCAGCCCCGAGGGTATCAACTATGGCTACACCTTC. Translating it yields CASSPEGINYGYTF. The whole variable domain, filled in from reference TRBV7-9 and TRBJ1-2, reads DTGVSQNPRHKITKRGQNVTFRCDPISEHNRLYWYRQTLGQGPEFLTYFQNEAQLEKSRLLSDRFSAERPKGSFSTLEIQRTEQGDSAMYLCASSPEGINYGYTFGSGTRLTVV.